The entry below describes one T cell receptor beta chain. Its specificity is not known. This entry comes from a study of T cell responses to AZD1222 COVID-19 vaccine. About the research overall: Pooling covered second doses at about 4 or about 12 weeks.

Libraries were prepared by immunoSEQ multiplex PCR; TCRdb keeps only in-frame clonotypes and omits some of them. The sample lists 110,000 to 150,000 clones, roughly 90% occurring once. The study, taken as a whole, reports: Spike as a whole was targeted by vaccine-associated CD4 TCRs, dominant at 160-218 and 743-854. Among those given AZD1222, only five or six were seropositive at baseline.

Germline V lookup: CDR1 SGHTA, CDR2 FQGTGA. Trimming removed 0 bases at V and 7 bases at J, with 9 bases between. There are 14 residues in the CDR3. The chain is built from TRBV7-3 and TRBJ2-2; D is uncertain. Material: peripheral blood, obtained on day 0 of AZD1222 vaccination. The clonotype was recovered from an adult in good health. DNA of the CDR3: TGTGCCAGCAGCTTAACCCCCTCTTTCGGGGAGCTGTTTTTT. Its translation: CASSLTPSFGELFF.